Below are 21 T cell receptor beta chains sequenced from a single sample in a study of shared clonotypes between healthy human individuals. Measured with immunoSEQ multiplex PCR; TCRdb has only the in-frame clones, and not every one. The sample includes about 480,000 clones, 79% of them seen just once. What was sequenced was PBMCs. Receptors originate from a woman between 40 and 55 years old in good health. Some clones in this sample may be carry-over from other donors' samples.

V is TRBV19 and J is TRBJ2-1; 7 nucleotides align to TRBD2. The CDR3 totals 14 residues. The germline gives CDR1 LNHDA, CDR2 SQIVND (reference sequence). The trim removed 4 bases at V and 5 bases at J, leaving 5 bases unmatched. The CDR3, as DNA: TGTGCCAGTAGTAGGCGGGAGTTACACAATGAGCAGTTCTTC. Amino acids: CASSRRELHNEQFF. The full variable domain, with the rest looked up from reference TRBV19 and TRBJ2-1, is DGGITQSPKYLFRKEGQNVTLSCEQNLNHDAMYWYRQDPGQGLRLIYYSQIVNDFQKGDIAEGYSVSREKKESFPLTVTSAQKNPTAFYLCASSRRELHNEQFFGPGTRLTVL.

The V and J genes are TRBV11-2 and TRBJ2-7; D is ambiguous. The CDR3 consists of 14 residues. The germline V gene has CDR1 SGHAT and CDR2 FQNNGV. Trimming shortened V by 0 bases and J by 0 bases, and 6 bases separated the two germline ends. CDR3 in amino acids: CASSLEFSSYEQYF. CDR3 nucleotides: TGTGCCAGCAGCTTAGAATTTAGCTCCTACGAGCAGTACTTC.

The chain recombines TRBV19 with TRBJ2-7, with 11 positions matching TRBD1. CDR3 length: 15 residues. V was clipped by 5 bases and J by 3 bases; unmatched bases: 6. Germline values: CDR1 LNHDA, CDR2 SQIVND (reference sequence). This chain's CDR3 is CASSPGQGVFYEQYF. In DNA form, the CDR3 reads TGTGCCAGTAGTCCGGGACAGGGGGTGTTCTACGAGCAGTACTTC.

The chain combines TRBV6-4 with TRBJ2-5, with 9 bases matching TRBD1. The CDR3 sequence is 13 residues long. V gave up 6 bases and J gave up 7 bases; unmatched junction bases: 6. In germline, CDR1 is MRHNA, CDR2 SNTAGT. The CDR3 DNA follows: TGTGCCAGCAGCCCGGGACAGGGAGGGACCCAGTACTTC. Protein sequence: CASSPGQGGTQYF.

The gene calls are TRBV28 and TRBJ1-5; TRBD1 might be the D (6 bases). Trimming stripped 10 bases from V and 10 bases from J, with 20 bases between. The CDR3 has 13 residues. Germline assignment: CDR1 MDHEN and CDR2 SYDVKM. This CDR3 is CATQSGALPPQHF. The CDR3 coding sequence is TGTGCCACCCAATCAGGGGCCCTTCCTCCCCAGCATTTT.

As concerns this clone: A read error is likely, as this CDR3 ends without the conserved phenylalanine or tryptophan. This chain joins TRBV18 and TRBJ2-7; 9 nucleotides agree with TRBD1. Germline V gene data show CDR1 as KGHSH and CDR2 as LQKENI. The CDR3 loop spans 14 amino acids. Unmatched junction bases numbered 2, after V lost 2 bases and J lost 3 bases. The CDR3 DNA reads as TGTGCCAGCTCACCATCGACAGGGGGCTACGAGCAGTACCTC. Translation gives CASSPSTGGYEQYL.

V gene TRBV30 combines with J gene TRBJ2-7, with TRBD2 matching 12 bases. The length of the CDR3 is 13 residues. Germline V gene sequence: CDR1 GTSNPN, CDR2 SVGIG (reference sequence). The junction had 2 bases not matched to a gene; V was cut back by 2 bases and J by 6 bases. CDR3: CAWSILAGGEQYF. DNA of the CDR3: TGTGCCTGGAGTATACTAGCGGGAGGCGAGCAGTACTTC.

The chain is built from TRBV30 and TRBJ2-1, with 12 bases aligning to TRBD2. CDR3 size: 15 residues. Germline V gives CDR1 GTSNPN, CDR2 SVGIG (reference sequence). V was pared by 1 base and J by 4 bases, with 2 bases of the junction left unmatched. The CDR3 region is CAWSALAGGYNEQFF. As DNA, the CDR3 is TGTGCCTGGAGTGCCCTAGCGGGAGGGTACAATGAGCAGTTCTTC.

The chain joins TRBV4-2 to TRBJ1-1, with D tentatively TRBD1 (6 bases). Trimming removed 0 bases from V and 4 bases from J, with 12 bases in between. Germline CDR1 and CDR2: LGHNA and YNFKEQ. The CDR3 is made up of 15 amino acids. DNA of the CDR3: TGTGCCAGCAGCCAAGATTCTGGGGGCGGCACTGAAGCTTTCTTT. Protein: CASSQDSGGGTEAFF.

V is TRBV10-3 and J is TRBJ1-2; D not resolved. CDR1 ENHRY and CDR2 SYGVKD come from the germline V gene. The V and J ends lost 0 bases and 0 bases respectively, with 14 bases between them. The CDR3 has 17 residues. The CDR3 DNA reads as TGTGCCATCAGTGAGTCCTCAGGCCAGCCTTCTAACTATGGCTACACCTTC. Protein: CAISESSGQPSNYGYTF.

This clone showed up just a few times. The chain employs TRBV19 and TRBJ2-4; no clear D gene. Trimming removed 3 bases at V and 9 bases at J, with 15 bases between. This CDR3 is built from 14 residues. Germline CDR1 and CDR2: LNHDA and SQIVND (reference sequence). CDR3 coding DNA: TGTGCCAGTAGTATGAGCCGATACGATGGCATTCAGTACTTC. It codes for CASSMSRYDGIQYF.

This sequence joins TRBV11-2 and TRBJ2-7, with D possibly matching TRBD1 (6 bases). Germline lookup yields CDR1 SGHAT and CDR2 FQNNGV. Trimming pared 5 bases from V and 5 bases from J, leaving 19 bases between. The CDR3 length is 15 residues. The CDR3 DNA reads as TGTGCCAGCAGCCCTAGGACAGAACCGAGGGACGAGCAGTACTTC. Translated: CASSPRTEPRDEQYF.

The chain joins TRBV10-2 to TRBJ2-7, with a weak D call TRBD2 (6 bases). Trimming pared 3 bases from V and 2 bases from J, leaving 17 bases between. CDR1 WSHSY and CDR2 SAAADI come from the germline V gene. The CDR3 has 16 amino acids. CDR3 residues: CASSDSRVSGTYEQYF. CDR3 sequence (DNA): TGCGCCAGCAGTGATAGTCGGGTTAGCGGAACCTACGAGCAGTACTTC.

The CDR3, as DNA: TGTGCCAGCAGTTTCCTCCCCGCGGGGGGGGCGGCGGATACGCAGTATTTT. It specifies CASSFLPAGGAADTQYF. V usage is TRBV28 and J usage is TRBJ2-3, with 9 bases that match TRBD2. Looked up from germline, CDR1 is MDHEN and CDR2 is SYDVKM. CDR3 length: 17 residues. V dropped 3 bases and J dropped 6; count of bases not matched to a gene: 13.

The V gene is TRBV2, the J gene TRBJ1-5, with 12 bases fitting TRBD1. The CDR3 is 15 residues long. Germline V gene sequence: CDR1 SNHLY, CDR2 FYNNEI. Unmatched junction bases numbered 7, after V lost 6 bases and J lost 7 bases. This CDR3 is CASSPGTGGAQPQHF. CDR3 nucleotide sequence: TGTGCCAGCAGCCCCGGGACAGGGGGCGCCCAGCCCCAGCATTTT.

The chain has TRBV4-1 and TRBJ2-7; D perhaps matches TRBD1 (6 bases). Germline loops: CDR1 MGHRA, CDR2 YSYEKL. V was cut by 1 base and J by 0 bases, with 7 bases left in between. CDR3 size: 14 residues. In DNA, the CDR3 is TGCGCCAGCAGCCAAGGACAGGTCTCCTACGAGCAGTACTTC. Its translation is CASSQGQVSYEQYF.

J is TRBJ1-1 and V is TRBV29-1, with 7 positions matching TRBD1. Unmatched junction bases numbered 5, after V lost 5 bases and J lost 11 bases. From germline, CDR1 is SQVTM and CDR2 ANQGSEA. The CDR3 runs to 10 residues. CDR3 in amino acids: CSVWTGKAFF. The CDR3 region has the DNA TGCAGCGTTTGGACAGGAAAGGCTTTCTTT.

This chain connects TRBV7-2 to TRBJ2-7; 8 bases are a match to TRBD1. Trimming cost V 3 bases and J 0 bases; bases outside gene matches: 4. The CDR3 runs to 15 residues. In germline, CDR1 is SGHTA, CDR2 FQGNSA. In DNA, the CDR3 is TGTGCCAGCAGCTTGGACAGGGAGAGCTCCTACGAGCAGTACTTC. It codes for CASSLDRESSYEQYF.

The chain employs TRBV5-6 and TRBJ2-7; D perhaps matches TRBD1 (5 bases). Germline values: CDR1 SGHDT, CDR2 YYEEEE. This CDR3 comprises 15 residues. V was shortened by 3 bases and J by 5 bases, with 18 bases between the two germline ends. The CDR3 DNA reads as TGTGCCAGCAGCTCACGCACCAGGGATTTCAACGAGCAGTACTTC. Protein product: CASSSRTRDFNEQYF.

The rearrangement joins TRBV30 to TRBJ1-1, with D possibly matching TRBD1 (5 bases). Germline V gives CDR1 GTSNPN, CDR2 SVGIG (reference sequence). Between the trimmed V and J ends, which lost 1 base and 1 base, there was a span of 16 bases. CDR3 length equals 16 residues. The CDR3 here is CAWSDPRRGRNTEAFF. CDR3 bases: TGTGCCTGGAGTGACCCTCGAAGGGGTCGGAACACTGAAGCTTTCTTT.

V is TRBV9 and J is TRBJ2-7; 9 bases line up with TRBD1. The ends lost 3 bases at V and 7 bases at J; junction bases unmatched: 5. Germline-derived CDR1 and CDR2 are SGDLS and YYNGEE. The CDR3 spans 13 residues. The CDR3 DNA sequence: TGTGCCAGCAGCGAGGGGGACAGGGTTGAGCAGTACTTC. It codes for CASSEGDRVEQYF.